This T cell receptor beta chain was identified during a study of cytotoxic CD8 clonotypes in ibrutinib-treated CLL. Overall study context: Results showed 25 or so partial and 2 complete responses; following median approximately 68 months, around 15 remained remitted, roughly 12 advanced. Timing of response sample collection was a median approximately twelve months after treatment start, with a range of 6 to 36. Findings and caveats of the study: Clonotypes that were public were uncommon, and they contracted or stayed stable on treatment. Clonality, elevated at ibrutinib response, dropped back toward baseline at progression.

Using immunoSEQ multiplex PCR, the repertoire was profiled, and TCRdb retains in-frame clones only, with some absent. The sample has 250,000 to 350,000 clones, 60% to 80% seen once. On this clone: Its antigen is undetermined.

Germline CDR1 reads SGHTA; CDR2 reads FQGTGA. V shed 0 bases and J shed 0 bases, with 8 bases lying between them. This CDR3 has 16 residues. The genes are TRBV7-3 and TRBJ2-2, with D perhaps TRBD1 (5 bases). Here the sequenced sample was PBMCs, taken at disease progression, from a patient treated with ibrutinib. This clonotype was obtained from a human donor with chronic lymphocytic leukemia. The CDR3 DNA follows: TGTGCCAGCAGCTTAACAGGGGCTTCGAACACCGGGGAGCTGTTTTTT. Residues: CASSLTGASNTGELFF.